Listed here are 24 T cell receptor beta chains from one sample, sequenced in a study of T cell clonality in common variable immunodeficiency. Sequenced by immunoSEQ multiplex PCR; TCRdb stores in-frame clones only, minus some. This sample has 25,000 to 35,000 clones, each found more than once. The source material was peripheral blood mononuclear cells. The source of these receptors is a person aged 18-70 years in good health.

This clone has a handful of counts. Coverage ceases 3 residues before the CDR3 finishes, and the germline J gene fills in the end. The chain uses TRBV23-1 and TRBJ2-3, with D possibly being TRBD2 (6 bases). TRBV23-1 has ORF status, its function being uncertain. The CDR3 covers 13 residues. The CDR3 reads CASSQQGGETQYF. CDR3 DNA, as far as it was read: TGCGCCAGCAGTCAACAGGGAGGAGAGACG.

This clone has at least ten counts. With the read ending 3 residues before the CDR3 end, the germline J gene is used to fill in that end. The V call is TRBV20-1, the J call TRBJ2-7; 7 bases line up with TRBD2. Germline V lookup: CDR1 DFQATT, CDR2 SNEGSKA (reference sequence). V trimming: 0 bases; J trimming: 2 bases; junction bases outside the gene matches: 4. The CDR3 loop spans 14 amino acids. CDR3 bases read: TGCAGTGCTAGAGATCGACTAGCCGCCTACGAG. It yields the protein CSARDRLAAYE. The full CDR3 protein reads CSARDRLAAYEQYF.

This clone was observed at least ten times. The missing CDR3 end, 3 residues past where the read stops, is filled in from the germline J gene. This chain links TRBV19 with TRBJ2-6, with D possibly being TRBD1 (6 bases). V lost 6 bases and J lost 4, with 10 bases in between. The germline gives CDR1 LNHDA, CDR2 SQIVND (reference sequence). This CDR3 comprises 14 residues. The CDR3 bases that were read are TGTGCCAGTAGGCCAGGGGCGGGGGCCAACGTC. It translates to CASRPGAGANV. The entire CDR3 protein is CASRPGAGANVLTF.

In this sample, this clone is medium-sized. Sequencing ends 3 residues short of the CDR3 end; the germline J gene provides the rest. V and J are TRBV10-3 and TRBJ2-1, with unresolved D. This CDR3 has 12 residues. V was cut by 6 bases and J by 5 bases, with 8 bases left in between. Germline V gene data show CDR1 as ENHRY and CDR2 as SYGVKD. The DNA read from the CDR3 is TGTGCCATCAGCAACCCTAACAATGAG. This translates into CAISNPNNE. The full CDR3 is CAISNPNNEQFF.

This clone was recorded at least ten times. Read data end 3 residues before the CDR3 end; the end is taken from the germline J gene. The chain carries TRBV29-1 and TRBJ1-1; no firm D call. Per the germline V gene, CDR1 is SQVTM and CDR2 is ANQGSEA. V was pared by 4 bases and J by 5 bases, with 8 bases between. CDR3 length equals 11 residues. CDR3 sequence reads: CSVGGETEAFF. The covered CDR3 bases are TGCAGCGTTGGCGGGGAAACTGAA. Variable domain in full (rest from reference TRBV29-1 and TRBJ1-1): SAVISQKPSRDICQRGTSLTIQCQVDSQVTMMFWYRQQPGQSLTLIATANQGSEATYESGFVIDKFPISRPNLTFSTLTVSNMSPEDSSIYLCSVGGETEAFFGQGTRLTVV.

This clone was seen repeatedly, ten times or more. The read falls 3 residues short of the CDR3 end, and the missing part is taken from the germline J gene. This chain connects TRBV5-1 to TRBJ2-3; TRBD2 might be the D (5 bases). The germline V and J ends were trimmed by 6 bases and 2 bases, with 19 bases remaining between them. The CDR3 loop spans 16 amino acids. Looked up from germline, CDR1 is SGHRS and CDR2 is YFSETQ. The part of the CDR3 DNA that was read is TGCGCCAGCACCACCTCTCCAGCGGAGGCCACAGATACG. Translated: CASTTSPAEATDT. The whole CDR3 protein reads CASTTSPAEATDTQYF. Variable domain in full (rest from reference TRBV5-1 and TRBJ2-3): KAGVTQTPRYLIKTRGQQVTLSCSPISGHRSVSWYQQTPGQGLQFLFEYFSETQRNKGNFPGRFSGRQFSNSRSEMNVSTLELGDSALYLCASTTSPAEATDTQYFGPGTRLTVL.

Only a few counts were recorded for this clone. The sequence runs out 3 residues before the end of the CDR3; the remainder is reconstructed from the germline J gene. The chain carries TRBV18 and TRBJ2-7; 8 bases map to TRBD1. Germline assignment: CDR1 KGHSH and CDR2 LQKENI. The length of the CDR3 is 15 residues. Losses at the gene ends were 0 bases for V and 6 bases for J; bases not matched to a gene: 7. The DNA read from the CDR3 is TGTGCCAGCTCACCACCGGGCAGGGGGCAAGGCGAG. Translating it yields CASSPPGRGQGE. The CDR3 in full is CASSPPGRGQGEQYF. The whole variable domain, remainder taken from reference TRBV18 and TRBJ2-7, is NAGVMQNPRHLVRRRGQEARLRCSPMKGHSHVYWYRQLPEEGLKFMVYLQKENIIDESGMPKERFSAEFPKEGPSILRIQQVVRGDSAAYFCASSPPGRGQGEQYFGPGTRLTVT.

This clone was observed at least ten times. The read terminates 3 residues before the CDR3 end, so the remaining end is supplied by the germline J gene. The chain couples TRBV19 to TRBJ1-1; no firm D call. The CDR3 covers 10 residues. Germline V gene lookup returns CDR1 LNHDA and CDR2 SQIVND (reference sequence). Trimming removed 10 bases from V and 4 bases from J, with 7 bases in between. The sequenced CDR3 bases are TGTGCCACCAAGCCCACTGAA. Its protein product is CATKPTE. The whole CDR3 protein reads CATKPTEAFF.

This clone was detected ten times or more. Read sequence stops 3 residues before the CDR3 end, and the germline J gene provides the missing end. The J gene is TRBJ2-3, the V gene TRBV13; D remains ambiguous. The CDR3 loop spans 13 amino acids. Germline V CDR1 and CDR2: PRHDT, FYEKMQ (reference sequence). Trimming stripped 4 bases from V and 1 base from J, with 6 bases between. This chain's CDR3 is CASSSQGTDTQYF. The sequenced CDR3 bases are TGTGCCAGCAGCTCCCAGGGCACAGATACG.

This clone was counted many times. Read data end 3 residues before the CDR3 end; the end is taken from the germline J gene. The chain employs TRBV5-4 and TRBJ1-2, with 10 positions matching TRBD1. Per the germline V gene, CDR1 is SGHNT and CDR2 is YYREEE (reference sequence). This CDR3 is 15 amino acids long. With 4 bases clipped from V and 4 bases from J, the junction kept 7 bases outside the gene matches. CDR3 residues: CASSPGQGEIYGYTF. CDR3 bases read: TGTGCCAGCAGCCCAGGACAGGGGGAGATCTATGGC.

Many counts were recorded for this clone. Read coverage stops 3 residues before the CDR3 terminus; the germline J gene supplies the remainder. The V and J genes are TRBV5-6 and TRBJ1-2, with no clear D. Trimming shortened V by 4 bases and J by 2 bases, and 12 bases separated the two germline ends. The CDR3 has 14 amino acids. CDR1 is SGHDT, CDR2 YYEEEE, per germline. The sequenced CDR3 bases are TGTGCCAGCAGCACCGGGGTTCAGAACTATGGC. The encoded protein is CASSTGVQNYG. The CDR3, in full, reads CASSTGVQNYGYTF.

This clone was observed many times. The CDR3 end is not reached by the read, which stops 3 residues before it; the germline J gene fills it in. V usage is TRBV14 and J usage is TRBJ2-1; the match to TRBD2 covers 12 bases. Trimming removed 4 bases from V and 0 bases from J; junction bases left unmatched: 13. The CDR3 extends over 20 amino acids. Germline V CDR1 and CDR2: SGHDN, FVKESK. CDR3 DNA, as far as it was read: TGTGCCAGCAGCCGAAGGTTGGGACTAGCGGGTTGGAGCTCCTACAATGAG. Its protein is CASSRRLGLAGWSSYNE. The full CDR3 sequence reads CASSRRLGLAGWSSYNEQFF. The full variable domain, in which reference TRBV14 and TRBJ2-1 provide the parts outside the CDR3, is EAGVTQFPSHSVIEKGQTVTLRCDPISGHDNLYWYRRVMGKEIKFLLHFVKESKQDESGMPNNRFLAERTGGTYSTLKVQPAELEDSGVYFCASSRRLGLAGWSSYNEQFFGPGTRLTVL.

This clone was recorded at least ten times. The CDR3 end is not reached by the read, which stops 3 residues before it; the germline J gene fills it in. This chain connects TRBV5-1 to TRBJ1-1, with D possibly TRBD1 on 5 matching bases. The CDR3 consists of 13 residues. From germline, CDR1 is SGHRS and CDR2 YFSETQ. Trimming stripped 5 bases from V and 3 bases from J, with 11 bases between. CDR3: CASRLRGDTEAFF. The sequenced part of the CDR3 DNA is TGCGCCAGCAGATTGCGGGGGGACACTGAA.

A word on this clone: Compared with germline, one end of the junction differs, possibly owing to a read error. The read terminates 3 residues ahead of where the CDR3 ends, so the germline J gene completes it. The same CDR3 is also encoded by other DNA sequences in this sample. This chain links TRBV30 with TRBJ1-3, with D possibly matching TRBD1 (6 bases). Germline CDR1 and CDR2: GTSNPN and SVGIG (reference sequence). The CDR3 sequence is 14 residues long. The covered CDR3 bases are TGTGCCTGGAGTGTGGCAGGGGCCCAAAACACT. Translating it yields CAWSVAGAQNT. The CDR3 in its entirety is CAWSVAGAQNTIYF.

Only a few counts were recorded for this clone. Read coverage stops 3 residues before the CDR3 terminus; the germline J gene supplies the remainder. The rearrangement links TRBV18 to TRBJ2-1; the match to TRBD2 covers 10 bases. The CDR3 sequence is 16 residues long. Germline trimming cut 6 bases from V and 2 bases from J; bases unmatched to any gene: 7. CDR1 KGHSH and CDR2 LQKENI come from the germline V gene. CDR3 DNA (partial): TGTGCCAGCTCCCTAGCGGGAGTCGGGACCTACAATGAG. Translation gives CASSLAGVGTYNE. The full CDR3 is CASSLAGVGTYNEQFF.

This clone has ten or more counts. Read coverage stops 3 residues before the CDR3 terminus; the germline J gene supplies the remainder. The gene calls are TRBV5-1 and TRBJ2-5; 12 bases match TRBD2. The CDR3 contains 15 residues. The germline V gene has CDR1 SGHRS and CDR2 YFSETQ. V was clipped by 4 bases and J by 5 bases; unmatched bases: 6. The CDR3 bases that were read are TGCGCCAGCAGCCAGACTAGCGGGAGCTCTGAGACC. Residues: CASSQTSGSSET. The whole CDR3 sequence is CASSQTSGSSETQYF.

This clone showed up many times. Read data end 3 residues before the CDR3 end; the end is taken from the germline J gene. The gene calls are TRBV5-1 and TRBJ2-5; D not certain. This CDR3 comprises 15 residues. Between the trimmed V and J ends, which lost 2 bases and 2 bases, there was a span of 13 bases. Germline CDR1 SGHRS, CDR2 YFSETQ. The covered CDR3 bases are TGCGCCAGCAGCTTATCTTTGACTCCGCAAGAGACC. Translating it yields CASSLSLTPQET. The CDR3 in full is CASSLSLTPQETQYF.

This clone was seen repeatedly, ten times or more. The sequenced fragment ends 3 residues before the CDR3 boundary, so the rest is inferred from the germline J gene. The rearrangement links TRBV5-4 to TRBJ1-6; 11 bases are shared with TRBD1. Germline V gene lookup returns CDR1 SGHNT and CDR2 YYREEE (reference sequence). This CDR3 has 15 residues. V lost 2 bases, J lost 9 bases, and 4 bases stayed unmatched. CDR3 DNA, as far as it was read: TGTGCCAGCAGCTTCCCGGGACAGGGGGTTTCACCC. This gives the protein CASSFPGQGVSP. The entire CDR3 is CASSFPGQGVSPLHF.

This clone was seen ten or more times. The read finishes 3 residues shy of the CDR3 end, and the germline J gene is used to complete it. The chain recombines TRBV7-3 with TRBJ2-7; maybe TRBD1 (6 bases). Between the trimmed V and J ends, which lost 5 bases and 1 base, there was a span of 15 bases. Per the germline V gene, CDR1 is SGHTA and CDR2 is FQGTGA. CDR3 length equals 15 residues. CDR3 loop: CASSVFAGESYEQYF. The covered CDR3 bases are TGTGCCAGCAGCGTATTTGCAGGGGAGTCCTACGAG.

This clone occurred many times. With the read ending 3 residues before the CDR3 end, the germline J gene is used to fill in that end. The chain is built from TRBV12-3 or TRBV12-4 and TRBJ1-5; the D is unclear. V lost 6 bases to trimming and J lost 0 bases, with 12 bases between them. This CDR3 contains 15 residues. CDR3 bases read: TGTGCCAGCAGGACGACTGACGGTAGCAATCAGCCC. This codes for CASRTTDGSNQP. The complete CDR3 protein is CASRTTDGSNQPQHF.

This clone was seen at least ten times. The DNA ends 3 residues before the CDR3 does, and the rest of the CDR3 is filled in from the germline J gene. The J gene is TRBJ2-5, the V gene TRBV20-1; TRBD2 matches at 9 bases. This CDR3 has 14 amino acids. Trimming removed 5 bases from V and 4 bases from J; junction bases left unmatched: 8. Germline values: CDR1 DFQATT, CDR2 SNEGSKA (reference sequence). This chain's CDR3 is CSALLAGVGETQYF. CDR3 DNA (partial): TGCAGTGCTCTTTTAGCGGGAGTAGGAGAGACC.

This clone was detected many times. The read terminates 3 residues before the CDR3 end, so the remaining end is supplied by the germline J gene. The chain links TRBV20-1 to TRBJ2-3; D unresolved. The length of the CDR3 is 13 residues. Germline CDR1 DFQATT, CDR2 SNEGSKA (reference sequence). This CDR3 reads CSARANYQETQYF. Partial CDR3 DNA: TGCAGTGCTAGAGCGAACTATCAAGAGACG.

This clone was counted a few times. With the read ending 3 residues before the CDR3 end, the germline J gene is used to fill in that end. The chain uses TRBV2 and TRBJ1-4; 10 nucleotides agree with TRBD1. The CDR3 runs 16 residues. CDR1 SNHLY and CDR2 FYNNEI come from the germline V gene. The CDR3 DNA, read in part, is TGTGCCAGCAGTTTGGAGAAGGACAGGGGGGGTTCACCA. This sequence encodes CASSLEKDRGGSP. The entire CDR3 is CASSLEKDRGGSPLFF.

Many counts were recorded for this clone. The missing CDR3 end, 3 residues past where the read stops, is filled in from the germline J gene. The V gene is TRBV19, the J gene TRBJ1-2, with 12 nucleotides matching TRBD1. The CDR3 runs 16 residues. Per germline, CDR1 LNHDA and CDR2 SQIVND (reference sequence). The CDR3 protein is CASIKNPGQGAVGYTF. The covered CDR3 bases are TGTGCCAGCATCAAGAACCCGGGACAGGGGGCCGTGGGC.